The present TCR beta chain was sequenced within a study of siplizumab effects on memory and regulatory T cells. Study results and caveats: Mappable alloreactive CD4+ clones came from Treg cells about 65% of the time on average with siplizumab, against 25% to 30% in controls.

As concerns this clone: Its antigen is not identified.

Germline assignment: CDR1 SGHRS and CDR2 YFSETQ. The CDR3 has 14 residues. Trimming removed 4 bases from V and 6 bases from J, with 17 bases in between. Produced via immunoSEQ multiplex PCR; TCRdb's table is partial and in-frame only. The sample records 95,000 to 100,000 clones, around 90% being singletons. The source of this sequence is a human donor in good health. The sample was non-Treg CD4+ T cells sorted from blood. The V call is TRBV5-1, the J call TRBJ2-7; D possibly corresponds to TRBD1 (6 bases). In nucleotides, the CDR3 is TGCGCCAGCAGCCGGGACATCCCGTCCCTCGAGCAGTACTTC. Translated, it gives CASSRDIPSLEQYF.